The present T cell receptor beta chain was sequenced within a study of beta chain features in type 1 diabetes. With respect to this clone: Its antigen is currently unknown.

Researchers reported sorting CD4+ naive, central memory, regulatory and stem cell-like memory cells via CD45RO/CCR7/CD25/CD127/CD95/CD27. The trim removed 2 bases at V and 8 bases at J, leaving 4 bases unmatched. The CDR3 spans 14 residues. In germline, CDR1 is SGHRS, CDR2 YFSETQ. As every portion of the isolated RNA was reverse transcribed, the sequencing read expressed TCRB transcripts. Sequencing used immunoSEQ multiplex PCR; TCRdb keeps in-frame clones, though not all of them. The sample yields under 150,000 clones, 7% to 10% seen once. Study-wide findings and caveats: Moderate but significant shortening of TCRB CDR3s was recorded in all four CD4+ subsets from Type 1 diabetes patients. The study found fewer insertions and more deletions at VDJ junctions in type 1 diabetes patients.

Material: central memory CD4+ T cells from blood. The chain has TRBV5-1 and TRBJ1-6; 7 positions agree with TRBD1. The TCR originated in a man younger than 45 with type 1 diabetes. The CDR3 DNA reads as TGCGCCAGCAGCTTACAGGGGTCGGATTCACCCCTCCACTTT. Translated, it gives CASSLQGSDSPLHF.